The 17 T cell receptor beta chains reported below all come from one sample, sequenced in a study of T cell responses to AZD1222 COVID-19 vaccine. Measured with immunoSEQ multiplex PCR; TCRdb has only the in-frame clones, and not every one. The data hold roughly 100,000 clones, with more than 75% observed a single time. This material consisted of peripheral blood, taken on day 0 of AZD1222 vaccination. The receptors stem from an adult in good health.

CDR3: CASSETRRGSYNEQFF. The CDR3 DNA is TGCGCCAGCAGTGAAACCCGGCGTGGTTCCTACAATGAGCAGTTCTTC. The V gene is TRBV10-1, the J gene TRBJ2-1; D remains ambiguous. Germline V gene sequence: CDR1 WNHNN, CDR2 SYGVQD (reference sequence). V gave up 3 bases and J gave up 1 base, with 13 bases separating them. CDR3 length: 16 residues.

This chain joins TRBV19 and TRBJ2-7; 7 positions agree with TRBD2. Germline V lookup: CDR1 LNHDA, CDR2 SQIVND (reference sequence). This CDR3 comprises 15 residues. Unmatched junction bases numbered 5, after V lost 1 base and J lost 2 bases. Here the CDR3 DNA reads TGTGCCAGTAGTATAGGACTAGCTGGAACCTACGAGCAGTACTTC. Its translation: CASSIGLAGTYEQYF. Filled out from reference TRBV19 and TRBJ2-7, the complete variable domain reads DGGITQSPKYLFRKEGQNVTLSCEQNLNHDAMYWYRQDPGQGLRLIYYSQIVNDFQKGDIAEGYSVSREKKESFPLTVTSAQKNPTAFYLCASSIGLAGTYEQYFGPGTRLTVT.

In its sample, this clone was seen once. This rearrangement joins TRBV5-5 to TRBJ1-5; 9 bases are shared with TRBD1. The CDR3 length is 17 residues. The germline V gene has CDR1 SGHKS and CDR2 YYEKEE (reference sequence). With V trimmed by 4 bases and J by 7 bases, 15 bases remained unmatched. As DNA, the CDR3 is TGTGCCAGCAGCACCTACGGACAGGGGCCTGCGGAGCAGCCCCAGCATTTT. Protein: CASSTYGQGPAEQPQHF.

The chain combines TRBV2 with TRBJ2-7; possibly TRBD1 for D (6 bases). Trimming took off 5 bases at V and 13 bases at J, with 24 bases between the two ends. The CDR3 runs to 14 residues. CDR1 is SNHLY, CDR2 FYNNEI, per germline. The CDR3 here is CASSPTAGTPPGYF. The CDR3 DNA is TGTGCCAGCAGTCCTACCGCCGGGACACCGCCGGGCTACTTC.

This chain uses TRBV5-4 with TRBJ1-2; TRBD1 agrees at 8 bases. The germline CDR1 and CDR2 sequences are SGHNT and YYREEE (reference sequence). The CDR3 is 15 amino acids. The V segment lost 4 bases and the J segment 3 bases; nucleotides outside the gene matches: 8. The CDR3 DNA reads as TGTGCCAGCAGCGTGGGCAGGGGGCGCGACTATGGCTACACCTTC. It encodes CASSVGRGRDYGYTF.

This clone was counted only a few times. The chain uses TRBV4-3 and TRBJ2-1; D might be TRBD2 (5 bases). The V end lost 0 bases, the J end lost 4 bases, and 10 bases lay between the germline ends. CDR3 length: 15 amino acids. Germline CDR1 reads LGHNA; CDR2 reads YSLEER. Here the CDR3 DNA reads TGCGCCAGCAGCCAAGAACTAGTCAAATACAATGAGCAGTTCTTC. This encodes CASSQELVKYNEQFF.

This chain links TRBV27 with TRBJ2-7; no reliable D call. Deletions cut 3 bases from V and 3 bases from J, with 9 bases between. The CDR3 has 13 residues. Germline CDR1 and CDR2: MNHEY and SMNVEV (reference sequence). The CDR3 DNA follows: TGTGCCAGCAGTTTGAGGCCAAACTACGAGCAGTACTTC. Protein sequence: CASSLRPNYEQYF.

The gene calls are TRBV12-3 or TRBV12-4 and TRBJ2-7; TRBD2 is a possible D gene (5 bases). Trimming pared 5 bases from V and 3 bases from J, leaving 8 bases between. The CDR3 sequence is 12 residues long. The CDR3 is CASSTGNYEQYF. CDR3 nucleotide sequence: TGTGCCAGCAGTACCGGGAACTACGAGCAGTACTTC.

V gene TRBV2 combines with J gene TRBJ2-7; TRBD2 is a possible D gene (6 bases). The CDR3 is 14 residues long. Germline CDR1 and CDR2: SNHLY and FYNNEI. V dropped 6 bases and J dropped 2 bases, with 14 bases sitting between them. CDR3 loop: CASSGRRGPYEQYF. Here the CDR3 DNA reads TGTGCCAGCAGCGGCCGGAGGGGACCCTACGAGCAGTACTTC.

The chain uses TRBV5-4 and TRBJ2-7; TRBD1 might be the D (5 bases). The germline CDR1 and CDR2 sequences are SGHNT and YYREEE (reference sequence). The ends were cut back, 2 bases at V and 2 bases at J, with 11 bases in the middle. The CDR3 covers 14 residues. In DNA form, the CDR3 reads TGTGCCAGCAGCTTAAGAGGACATACCTACGAGCAGTACTTC. Its translation: CASSLRGHTYEQYF.

The chain employs TRBV11-3 and TRBJ2-2, with D tentatively TRBD1 (6 bases). V was pared by 2 bases and J by 8 bases, with 9 bases between. The CDR3 is made up of 13 amino acids. Germline CDR1 and CDR2: SGHNT and YENEEA. CDR3 nucleotides: TGTGCCAGCAGCTTAACAGGGAGAGGGGAGCTGTTTTTT. As protein: CASSLTGRGELFF.

This sequence joins TRBV6-2 or TRBV6-3 and TRBJ1-4; 10 bases are shared with TRBD1. Germline CDR1 is MNHEY and CDR2 is SVGEGT. This CDR3 contains 15 residues. Trimming removed 5 bases from V and 5 bases from J; junction bases left unmatched: 5. The CDR3 reads CASSKQGQGNEKLFF. CDR3 DNA: TGTGCCAGCAGTAAACAGGGACAGGGGAATGAAAAACTGTTTTTT.

This clone was picked up one time. V is TRBV5-5 and J is TRBJ1-2, with TRBD1 matching over 7 bases. Germline V gene data show CDR1 as SGHKS and CDR2 as YYEKEE (reference sequence). The CDR3 sequence is 16 residues long. The junction had 15 bases not matched to a gene; V was cut back by 4 bases and J by 6 bases. In DNA, the CDR3 is TGTGCCAGCAGCCCCTTCAGGCCAGGGGGAGTGGATGGCTACACCTTC. Amino acids: CASSPFRPGGVDGYTF.

The chain links TRBV7-2 to TRBJ2-5, with a possible D match to TRBD1 (6 bases). The CDR3 has 14 amino acids. V was shortened by 7 bases and J by 1 base, with 13 bases between the two germline ends. Germline V gene data show CDR1 as SGHTA and CDR2 as FQGNSA. The CDR3 spells CASNNQGFQETQYF. The CDR3 DNA reads TGTGCCAGCAACAACCAGGGGTTCCAAGAGACCCAGTACTTC.

J is TRBJ1-1 and V is TRBV19, with D uncertain. V was trimmed by 2 bases and J by 8 bases, leaving 12 bases between them. Germline CDR1 and CDR2: LNHDA and SQIVND (reference sequence). The CDR3 contains 13 residues. Here the CDR3 reads CASSIFWADEAFF. In DNA form, the CDR3 reads TGTGCCAGTAGTATATTCTGGGCAGACGAAGCTTTCTTT.

The chain uses TRBV4-2 and TRBJ1-6; D is uncertain. The CDR3 has 14 amino acids. Germline CDR1 and CDR2: LGHNA and YNFKEQ. V was clipped by 0 bases and J by 7 bases, with 7 bases between them. This chain's CDR3 is CASSQEQWNSPLHF. CDR3 sequence (DNA): TGTGCCAGCAGCCAAGAACAGTGGAATTCACCCCTCCACTTT.

The chain is built from TRBV5-4 and TRBJ2-2; the D is unclear. This CDR3 spans 13 amino acids. The V gene lost 3 bases and the J gene lost 1 base, with 4 bases spanning the gap. Germline CDR1 is SGHNT and CDR2 is YYREEE (reference sequence). This chain's CDR3 is CASSSQNTGELFF. DNA of the CDR3: TGTGCCAGCAGCTCCCAGAACACCGGGGAGCTGTTTTTT.